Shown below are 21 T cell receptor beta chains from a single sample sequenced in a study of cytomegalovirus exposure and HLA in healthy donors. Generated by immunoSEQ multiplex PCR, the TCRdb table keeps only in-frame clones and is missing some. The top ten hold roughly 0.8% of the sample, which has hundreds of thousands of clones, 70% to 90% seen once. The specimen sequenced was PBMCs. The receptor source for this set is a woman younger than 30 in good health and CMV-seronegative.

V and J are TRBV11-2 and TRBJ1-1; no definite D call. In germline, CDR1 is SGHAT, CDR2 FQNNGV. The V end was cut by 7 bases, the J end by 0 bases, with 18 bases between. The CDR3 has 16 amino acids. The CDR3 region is CASTPLWSLLNTEAFF. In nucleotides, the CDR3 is TGTGCCAGCACCCCCCTGTGGAGTCTTTTGAACACTGAAGCTTTCTTT.

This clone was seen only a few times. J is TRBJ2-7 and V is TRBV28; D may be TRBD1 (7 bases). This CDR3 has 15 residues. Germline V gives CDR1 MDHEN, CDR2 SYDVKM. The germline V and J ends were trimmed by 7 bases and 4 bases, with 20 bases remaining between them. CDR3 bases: TGTGCCAGCACAGCAGGGGGACTTGATGGGTACGAGCAGTACTTC. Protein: CASTAGGLDGYEQYF.

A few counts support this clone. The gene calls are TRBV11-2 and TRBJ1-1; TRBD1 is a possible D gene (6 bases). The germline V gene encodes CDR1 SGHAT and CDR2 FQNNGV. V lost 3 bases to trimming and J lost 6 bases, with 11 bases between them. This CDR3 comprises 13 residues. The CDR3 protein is CASSFGGLSEAFF. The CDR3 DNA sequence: TGTGCCAGCAGCTTCGGGGGGCTCTCTGAAGCTTTCTTT.

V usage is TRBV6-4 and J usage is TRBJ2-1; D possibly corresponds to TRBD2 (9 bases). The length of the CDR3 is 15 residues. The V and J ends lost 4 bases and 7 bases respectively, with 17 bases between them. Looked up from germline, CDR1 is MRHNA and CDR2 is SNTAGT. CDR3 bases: TGTGCCAGCAGTGCGCTAGCGGGACAGGATAATGAGCAGTTCTTC. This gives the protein CASSALAGQDNEQFF.

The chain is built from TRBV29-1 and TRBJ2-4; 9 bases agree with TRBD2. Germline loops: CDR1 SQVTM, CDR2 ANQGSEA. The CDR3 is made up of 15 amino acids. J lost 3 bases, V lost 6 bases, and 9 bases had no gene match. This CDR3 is CSVYTKTSGKNIQYF. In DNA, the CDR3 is TGCAGCGTATATACCAAGACTAGCGGCAAAAACATTCAGTACTTC.

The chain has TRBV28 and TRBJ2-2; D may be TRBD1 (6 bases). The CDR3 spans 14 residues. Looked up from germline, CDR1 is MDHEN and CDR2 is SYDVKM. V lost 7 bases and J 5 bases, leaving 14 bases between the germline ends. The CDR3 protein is CASMRTAVTGELFF. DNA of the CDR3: TGTGCCAGCATGAGGACAGCGGTTACCGGGGAGCTGTTTTTT.

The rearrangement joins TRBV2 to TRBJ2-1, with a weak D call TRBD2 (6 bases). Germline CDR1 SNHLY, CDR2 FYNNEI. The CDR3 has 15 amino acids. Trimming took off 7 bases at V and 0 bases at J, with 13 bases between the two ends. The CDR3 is CASKSGPTSYNEQFF. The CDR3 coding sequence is TGTGCCAGCAAAAGCGGGCCTACCTCCTACAATGAGCAGTTCTTC.

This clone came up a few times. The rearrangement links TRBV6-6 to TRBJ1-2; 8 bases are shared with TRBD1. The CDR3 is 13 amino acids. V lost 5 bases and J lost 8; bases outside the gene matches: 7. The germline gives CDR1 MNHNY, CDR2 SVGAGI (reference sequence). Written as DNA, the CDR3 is TGTGCCAGCAGTCCCCAGGGGGCGCGGGGCTACACCTTC. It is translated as CASSPQGARGYTF.

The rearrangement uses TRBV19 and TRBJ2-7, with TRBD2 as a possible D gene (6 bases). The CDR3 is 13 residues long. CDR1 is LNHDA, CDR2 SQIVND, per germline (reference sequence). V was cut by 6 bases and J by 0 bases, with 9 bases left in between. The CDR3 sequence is CASRSGGSYEQYF. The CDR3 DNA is TGTGCCAGTAGATCCGGGGGCTCCTACGAGCAGTACTTC.

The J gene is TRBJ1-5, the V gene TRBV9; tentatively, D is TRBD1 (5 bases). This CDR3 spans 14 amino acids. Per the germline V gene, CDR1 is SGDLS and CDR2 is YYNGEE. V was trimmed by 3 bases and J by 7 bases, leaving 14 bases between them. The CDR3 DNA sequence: TGTGCCAGCAGCGGGGGGGGTTTTGGACAGCCCCAGCATTTT. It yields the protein CASSGGGFGQPQHF.

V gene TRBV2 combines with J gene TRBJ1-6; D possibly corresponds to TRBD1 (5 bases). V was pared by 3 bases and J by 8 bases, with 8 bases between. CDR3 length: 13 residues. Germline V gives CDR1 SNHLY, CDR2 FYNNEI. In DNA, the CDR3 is TGTGCCAGCAGTGATCAGGGATATTCACCCCTCCACTTT. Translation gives CASSDQGYSPLHF.

As DNA, the CDR3 is TGCGCCAGCAGCTTAGCGGGCCATGGCTACACCTTC. Its translation: CASSLAGHGYTF. The chain is built from TRBV5-1 and TRBJ1-2; D call uncertain. Trimming took 2 bases from V and 6 from J, leaving 8 bases between them. The CDR3 extends over 12 amino acids. Germline V gives CDR1 SGHRS, CDR2 YFSETQ. Filled out from reference TRBV5-1 and TRBJ1-2, the complete variable domain reads KAGVTQTPRYLIKTRGQQVTLSCSPISGHRSVSWYQQTPGQGLQFLFEYFSETQRNKGNFPGRFSGRQFSNSRSEMNVSTLELGDSALYLCASSLAGHGYTFGSGTRLTVV.

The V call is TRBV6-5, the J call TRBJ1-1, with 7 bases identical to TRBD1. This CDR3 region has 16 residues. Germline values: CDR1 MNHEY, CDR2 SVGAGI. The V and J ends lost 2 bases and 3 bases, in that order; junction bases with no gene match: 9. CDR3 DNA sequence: TGTGCCAGCAGTTACCGATCGACAGGGTCGGACACTGAAGCTTTCTTT. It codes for CASSYRSTGSDTEAFF.

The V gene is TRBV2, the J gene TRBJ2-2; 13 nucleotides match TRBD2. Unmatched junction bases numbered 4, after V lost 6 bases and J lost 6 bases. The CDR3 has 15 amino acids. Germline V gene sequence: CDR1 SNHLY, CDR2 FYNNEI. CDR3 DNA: TGTGCCAGCAGGGAGGGACTAGCGGGACCCGGGGAGCTGTTTTTT. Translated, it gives CASREGLAGPGELFF.

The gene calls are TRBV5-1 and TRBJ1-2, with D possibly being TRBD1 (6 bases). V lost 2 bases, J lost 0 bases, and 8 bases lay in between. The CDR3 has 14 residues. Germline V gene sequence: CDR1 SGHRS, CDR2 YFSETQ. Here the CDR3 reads CASSLGQSNYGYTF. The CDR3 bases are TGCGCCAGCAGCTTAGGACAGTCTAACTATGGCTACACCTTC.

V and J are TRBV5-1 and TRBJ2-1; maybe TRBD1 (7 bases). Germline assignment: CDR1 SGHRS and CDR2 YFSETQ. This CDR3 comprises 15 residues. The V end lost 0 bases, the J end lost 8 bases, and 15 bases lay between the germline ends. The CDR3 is CASSLEGRGADEQFF. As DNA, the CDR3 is TGCGCCAGCAGCTTGGAGGGCAGGGGGGCAGATGAGCAGTTCTTC. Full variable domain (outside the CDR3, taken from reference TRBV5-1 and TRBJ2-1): KAGVTQTPRYLIKTRGQQVTLSCSPISGHRSVSWYQQTPGQGLQFLFEYFSETQRNKGNFPGRFSGRQFSNSRSEMNVSTLELGDSALYLCASSLEGRGADEQFFGPGTRLTVL.

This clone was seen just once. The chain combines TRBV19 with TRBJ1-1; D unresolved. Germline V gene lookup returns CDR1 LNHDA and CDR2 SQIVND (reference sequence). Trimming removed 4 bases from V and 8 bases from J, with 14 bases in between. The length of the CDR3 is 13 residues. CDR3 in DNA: TGTGCCAGTAGTACCAACCAACGGTCAGAAGCTTTCTTT. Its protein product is CASSTNQRSEAFF.

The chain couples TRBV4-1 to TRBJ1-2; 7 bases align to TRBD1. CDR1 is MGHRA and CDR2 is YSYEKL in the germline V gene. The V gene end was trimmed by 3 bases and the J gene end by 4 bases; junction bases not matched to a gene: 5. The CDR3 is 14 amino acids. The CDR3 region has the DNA TGCGCCAGCAGCCAGACAGGGAACTTCTATGGCTACACCTTC. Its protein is CASSQTGNFYGYTF.

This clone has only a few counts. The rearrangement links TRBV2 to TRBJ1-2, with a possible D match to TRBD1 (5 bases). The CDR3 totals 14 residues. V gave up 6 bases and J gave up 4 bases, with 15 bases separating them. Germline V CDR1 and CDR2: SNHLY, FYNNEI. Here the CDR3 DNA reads TGTGCCAGCAGCTACCCCCTACAGGCCTATGGCTACACCTTC. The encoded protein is CASSYPLQAYGYTF. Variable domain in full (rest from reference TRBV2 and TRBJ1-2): EPEVTQTPSHQVTQMGQEVILRCVPISNHLYFYWYRQILGQKVEFLVSFYNNEISEKSEIFDDQFSVERPDGSNFTLKIRSTKLEDSAMYFCASSYPLQAYGYTFGSGTRLTVV.

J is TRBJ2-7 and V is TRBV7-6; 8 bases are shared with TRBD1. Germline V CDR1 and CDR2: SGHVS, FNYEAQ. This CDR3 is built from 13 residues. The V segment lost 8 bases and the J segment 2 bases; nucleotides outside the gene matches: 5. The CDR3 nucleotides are TGTGCCAGCGGGACAGGCGCGACCTACGAGCAGTACTTC. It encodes CASGTGATYEQYF. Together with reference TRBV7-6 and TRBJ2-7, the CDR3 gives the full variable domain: GAGVSQSPRYKVTKRGQDVALRCDPISGHVSLYWYRQALGQGPEFLTYFNYEAQQDKSGLPNDRFSAERPEGSISTLTIQRTEQRDSAMYRCASGTGATYEQYFGPGTRLTVT.

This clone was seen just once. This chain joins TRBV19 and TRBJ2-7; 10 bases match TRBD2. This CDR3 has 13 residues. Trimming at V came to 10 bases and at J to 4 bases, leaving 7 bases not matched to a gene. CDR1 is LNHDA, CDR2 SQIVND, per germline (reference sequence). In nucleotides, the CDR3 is TGTGCCACCTCTAGCGGGGGCCGATACGAGCAGTACTTC. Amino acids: CATSSGGRYEQYF.